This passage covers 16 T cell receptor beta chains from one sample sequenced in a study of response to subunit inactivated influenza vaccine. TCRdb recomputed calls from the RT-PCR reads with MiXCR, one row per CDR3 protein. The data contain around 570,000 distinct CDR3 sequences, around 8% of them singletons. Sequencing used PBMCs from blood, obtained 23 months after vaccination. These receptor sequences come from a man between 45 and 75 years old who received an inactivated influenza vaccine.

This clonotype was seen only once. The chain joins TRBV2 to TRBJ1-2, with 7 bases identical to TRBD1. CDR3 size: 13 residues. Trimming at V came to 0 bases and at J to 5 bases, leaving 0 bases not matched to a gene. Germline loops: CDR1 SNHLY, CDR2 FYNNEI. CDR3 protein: CASSEATGYGYTF. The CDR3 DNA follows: TGTGCCAGCAGTGAAGCGACAGGGTATGGCTACACCTTC.

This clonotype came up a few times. DNA of the CDR3: TGTGCCAGCAGCTTGGTTCGGCAGGAGCCCTACGAGCAGTACTTC. Its protein product is CASSLVRQEPYEQYF. The chain recombines TRBV5-6 with TRBJ2-7; D ambiguous. Looked up from germline, CDR1 is SGHDT and CDR2 is YYEEEE. The V and J ends lost 0 bases and 2 bases respectively, with 12 bases between them. This CDR3 comprises 15 residues.

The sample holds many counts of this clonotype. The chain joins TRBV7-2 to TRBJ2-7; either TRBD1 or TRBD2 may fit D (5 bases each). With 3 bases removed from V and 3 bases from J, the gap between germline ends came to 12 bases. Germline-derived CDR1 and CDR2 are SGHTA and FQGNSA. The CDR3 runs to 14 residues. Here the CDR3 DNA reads TGTGCCAGCAGCTTGGGGACGGGATACTACGAGCAGTACTTC. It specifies CASSLGTGYYEQYF.

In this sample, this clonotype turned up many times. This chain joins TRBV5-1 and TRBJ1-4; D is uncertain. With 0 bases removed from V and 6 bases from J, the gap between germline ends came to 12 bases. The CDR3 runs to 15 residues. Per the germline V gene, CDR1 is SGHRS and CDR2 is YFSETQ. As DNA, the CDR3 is TGCGCCAGCAGCTTGGGCTCTGTTCTCGATGAAAAACTGTTTTTT. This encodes CASSLGSVLDEKLFF.

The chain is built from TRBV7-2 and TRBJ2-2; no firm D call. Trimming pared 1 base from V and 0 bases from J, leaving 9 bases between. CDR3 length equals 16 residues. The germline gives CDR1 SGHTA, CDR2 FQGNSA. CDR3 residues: CASSLGGPTNTGELFF. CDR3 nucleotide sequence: TGTGCCAGCAGCTTAGGGGGTCCAACGAACACCGGGGAGCTGTTTTTT.

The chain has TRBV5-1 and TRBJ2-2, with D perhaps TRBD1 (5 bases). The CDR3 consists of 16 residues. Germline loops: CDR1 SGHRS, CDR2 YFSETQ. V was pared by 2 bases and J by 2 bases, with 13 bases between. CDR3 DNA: TGCGCCAGCAGCTTAGACAGAAATCTAAACACCGGGGAGCTGTTTTTT. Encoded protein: CASSLDRNLNTGELFF.

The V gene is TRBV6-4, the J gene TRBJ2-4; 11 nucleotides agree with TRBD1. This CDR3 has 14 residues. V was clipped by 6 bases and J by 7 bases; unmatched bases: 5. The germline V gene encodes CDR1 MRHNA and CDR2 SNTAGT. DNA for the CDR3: TGTGCCAGCAGCCCCGGACAGGGGGCTAACATTCAGTACTTC. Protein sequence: CASSPGQGANIQYF.

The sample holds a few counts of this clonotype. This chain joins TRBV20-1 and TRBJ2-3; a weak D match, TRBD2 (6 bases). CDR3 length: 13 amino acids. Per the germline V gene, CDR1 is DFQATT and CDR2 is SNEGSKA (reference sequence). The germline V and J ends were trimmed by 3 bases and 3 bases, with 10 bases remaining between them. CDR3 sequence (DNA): TGCAGTGCTAGGCGGGGTCAGACAGATACGCAGTATTTT. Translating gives CSARRGQTDTQYF.

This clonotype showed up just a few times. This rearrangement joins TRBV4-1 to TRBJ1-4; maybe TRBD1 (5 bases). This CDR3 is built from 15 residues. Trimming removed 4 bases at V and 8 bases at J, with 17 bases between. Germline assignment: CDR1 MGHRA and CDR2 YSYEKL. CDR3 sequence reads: CASSPLSGPGEKLFF. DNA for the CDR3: TGCGCCAGCAGCCCGTTATCGGGGCCCGGCGAAAAACTGTTTTTT.

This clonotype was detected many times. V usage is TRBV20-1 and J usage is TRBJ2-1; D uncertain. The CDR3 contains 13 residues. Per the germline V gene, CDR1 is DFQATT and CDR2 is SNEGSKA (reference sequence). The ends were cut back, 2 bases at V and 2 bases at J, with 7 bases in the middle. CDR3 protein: CSARLPPYNEQFF. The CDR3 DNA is TGCAGTGCTAGACTACCCCCCTACAATGAGCAGTTCTTC.

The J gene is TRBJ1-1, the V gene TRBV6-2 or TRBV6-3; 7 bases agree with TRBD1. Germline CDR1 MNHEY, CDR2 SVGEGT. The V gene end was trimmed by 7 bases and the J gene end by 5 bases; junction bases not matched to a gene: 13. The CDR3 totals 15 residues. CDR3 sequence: CASIEPGGVGTEAFF. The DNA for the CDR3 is TGTGCCAGCATCGAACCAGGGGGAGTGGGGACTGAAGCTTTCTTT.

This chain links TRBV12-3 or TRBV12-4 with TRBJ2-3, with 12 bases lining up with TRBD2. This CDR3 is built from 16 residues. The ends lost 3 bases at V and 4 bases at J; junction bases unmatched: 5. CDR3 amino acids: CASSFTGLAGSDTQYF. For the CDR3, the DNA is TGTGCCAGCAGTTTTACCGGACTAGCGGGATCAGATACGCAGTATTTT.

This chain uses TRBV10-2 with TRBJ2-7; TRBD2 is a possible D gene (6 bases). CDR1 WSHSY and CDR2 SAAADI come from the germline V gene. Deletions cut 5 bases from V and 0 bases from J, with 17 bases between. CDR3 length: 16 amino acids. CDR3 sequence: CASSKGWGDSSYEQYF. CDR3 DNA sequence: TGCGCCAGCAGTAAGGGGTGGGGGGATTCCTCCTACGAGCAGTACTTC.

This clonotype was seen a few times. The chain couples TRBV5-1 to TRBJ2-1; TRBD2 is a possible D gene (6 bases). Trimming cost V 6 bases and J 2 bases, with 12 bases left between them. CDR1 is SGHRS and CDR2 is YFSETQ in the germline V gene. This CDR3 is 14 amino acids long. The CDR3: CASTSAGPYNEQFF. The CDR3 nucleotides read TGCGCCAGCACCTCGGCGGGGCCCTACAATGAGCAGTTCTTC. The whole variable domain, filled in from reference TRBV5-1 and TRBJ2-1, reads KAGVTQTPRYLIKTRGQQVTLSCSPISGHRSVSWYQQTPGQGLQFLFEYFSETQRNKGNFPGRFSGRQFSNSRSEMNVSTLELGDSALYLCASTSAGPYNEQFFGPGTRLTVL.

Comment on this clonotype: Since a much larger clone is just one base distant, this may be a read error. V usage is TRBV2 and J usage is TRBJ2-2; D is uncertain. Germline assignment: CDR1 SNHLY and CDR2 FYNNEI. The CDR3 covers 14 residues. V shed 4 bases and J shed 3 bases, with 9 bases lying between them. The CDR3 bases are TGTGCCAGCAGTGGTTTCCTAGACACCGGGGAGCTGTTTTTT. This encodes CASSGFLDTGELFF.

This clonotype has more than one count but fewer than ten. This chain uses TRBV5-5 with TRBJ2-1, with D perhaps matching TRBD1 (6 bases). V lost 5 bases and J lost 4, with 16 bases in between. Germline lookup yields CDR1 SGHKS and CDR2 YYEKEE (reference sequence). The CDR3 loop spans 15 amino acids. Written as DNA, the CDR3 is TGTGCCAGCAGAAATATCAGGGGCCCGTACAATGAGCAGTTCTTC. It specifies CASRNIRGPYNEQFF.